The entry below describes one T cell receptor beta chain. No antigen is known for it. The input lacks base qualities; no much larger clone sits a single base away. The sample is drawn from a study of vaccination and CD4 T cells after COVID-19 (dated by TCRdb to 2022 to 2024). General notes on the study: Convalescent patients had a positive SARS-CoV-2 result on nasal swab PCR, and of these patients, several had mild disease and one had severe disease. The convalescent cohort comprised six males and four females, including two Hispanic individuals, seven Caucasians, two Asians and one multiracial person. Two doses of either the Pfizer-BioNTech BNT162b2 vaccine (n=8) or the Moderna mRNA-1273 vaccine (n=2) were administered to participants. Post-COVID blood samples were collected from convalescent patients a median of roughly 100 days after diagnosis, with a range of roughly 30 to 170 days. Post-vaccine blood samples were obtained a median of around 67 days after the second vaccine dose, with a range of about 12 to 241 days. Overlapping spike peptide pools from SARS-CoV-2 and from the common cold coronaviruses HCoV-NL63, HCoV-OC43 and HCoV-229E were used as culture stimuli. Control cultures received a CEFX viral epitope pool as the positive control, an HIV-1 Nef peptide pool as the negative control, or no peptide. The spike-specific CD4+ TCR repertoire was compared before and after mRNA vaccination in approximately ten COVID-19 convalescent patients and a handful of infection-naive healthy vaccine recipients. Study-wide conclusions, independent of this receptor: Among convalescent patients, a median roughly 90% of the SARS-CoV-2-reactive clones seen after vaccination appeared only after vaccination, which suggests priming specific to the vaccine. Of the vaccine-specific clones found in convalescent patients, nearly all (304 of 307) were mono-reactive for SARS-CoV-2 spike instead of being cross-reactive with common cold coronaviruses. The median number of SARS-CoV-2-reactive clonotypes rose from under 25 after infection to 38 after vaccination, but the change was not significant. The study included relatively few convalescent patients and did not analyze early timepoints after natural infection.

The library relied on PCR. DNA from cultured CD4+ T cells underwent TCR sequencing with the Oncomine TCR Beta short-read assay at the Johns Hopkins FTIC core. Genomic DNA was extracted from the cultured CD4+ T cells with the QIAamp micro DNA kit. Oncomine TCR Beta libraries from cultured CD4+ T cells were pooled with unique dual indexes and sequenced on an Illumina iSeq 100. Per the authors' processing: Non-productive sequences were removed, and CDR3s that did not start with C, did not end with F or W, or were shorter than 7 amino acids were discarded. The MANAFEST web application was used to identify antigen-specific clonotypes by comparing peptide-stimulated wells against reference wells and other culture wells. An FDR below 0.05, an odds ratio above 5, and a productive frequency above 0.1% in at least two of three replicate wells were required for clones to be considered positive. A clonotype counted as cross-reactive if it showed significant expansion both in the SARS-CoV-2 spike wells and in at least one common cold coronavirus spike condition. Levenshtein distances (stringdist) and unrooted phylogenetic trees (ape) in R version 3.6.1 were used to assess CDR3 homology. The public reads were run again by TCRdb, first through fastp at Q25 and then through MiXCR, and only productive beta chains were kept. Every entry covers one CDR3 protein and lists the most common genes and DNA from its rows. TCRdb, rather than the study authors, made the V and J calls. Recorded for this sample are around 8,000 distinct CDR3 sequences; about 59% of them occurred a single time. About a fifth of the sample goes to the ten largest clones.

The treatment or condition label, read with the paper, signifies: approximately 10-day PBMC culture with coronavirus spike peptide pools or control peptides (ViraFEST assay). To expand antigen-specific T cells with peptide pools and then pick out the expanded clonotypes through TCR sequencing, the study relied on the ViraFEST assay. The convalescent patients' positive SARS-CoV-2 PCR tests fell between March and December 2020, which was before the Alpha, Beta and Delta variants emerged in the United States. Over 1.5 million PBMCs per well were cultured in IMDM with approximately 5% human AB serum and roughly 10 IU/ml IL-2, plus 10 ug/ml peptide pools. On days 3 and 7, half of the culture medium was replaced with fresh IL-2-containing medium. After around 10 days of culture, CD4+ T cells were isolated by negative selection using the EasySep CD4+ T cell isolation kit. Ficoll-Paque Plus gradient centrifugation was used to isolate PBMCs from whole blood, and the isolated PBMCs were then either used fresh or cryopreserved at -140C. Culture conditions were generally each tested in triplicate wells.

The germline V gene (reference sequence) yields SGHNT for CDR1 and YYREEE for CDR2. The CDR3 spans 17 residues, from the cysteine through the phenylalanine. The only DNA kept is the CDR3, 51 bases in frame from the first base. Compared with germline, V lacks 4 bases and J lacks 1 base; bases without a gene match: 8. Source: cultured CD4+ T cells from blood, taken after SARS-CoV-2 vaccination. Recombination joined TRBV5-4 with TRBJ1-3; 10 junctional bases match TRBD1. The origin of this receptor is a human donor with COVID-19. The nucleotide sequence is TGTGCCAGCAGCCGGGGACAGGGGAAGTTATCTGGAAACACCATATATTTT. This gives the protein CASSRGQGKLSGNTIYF.